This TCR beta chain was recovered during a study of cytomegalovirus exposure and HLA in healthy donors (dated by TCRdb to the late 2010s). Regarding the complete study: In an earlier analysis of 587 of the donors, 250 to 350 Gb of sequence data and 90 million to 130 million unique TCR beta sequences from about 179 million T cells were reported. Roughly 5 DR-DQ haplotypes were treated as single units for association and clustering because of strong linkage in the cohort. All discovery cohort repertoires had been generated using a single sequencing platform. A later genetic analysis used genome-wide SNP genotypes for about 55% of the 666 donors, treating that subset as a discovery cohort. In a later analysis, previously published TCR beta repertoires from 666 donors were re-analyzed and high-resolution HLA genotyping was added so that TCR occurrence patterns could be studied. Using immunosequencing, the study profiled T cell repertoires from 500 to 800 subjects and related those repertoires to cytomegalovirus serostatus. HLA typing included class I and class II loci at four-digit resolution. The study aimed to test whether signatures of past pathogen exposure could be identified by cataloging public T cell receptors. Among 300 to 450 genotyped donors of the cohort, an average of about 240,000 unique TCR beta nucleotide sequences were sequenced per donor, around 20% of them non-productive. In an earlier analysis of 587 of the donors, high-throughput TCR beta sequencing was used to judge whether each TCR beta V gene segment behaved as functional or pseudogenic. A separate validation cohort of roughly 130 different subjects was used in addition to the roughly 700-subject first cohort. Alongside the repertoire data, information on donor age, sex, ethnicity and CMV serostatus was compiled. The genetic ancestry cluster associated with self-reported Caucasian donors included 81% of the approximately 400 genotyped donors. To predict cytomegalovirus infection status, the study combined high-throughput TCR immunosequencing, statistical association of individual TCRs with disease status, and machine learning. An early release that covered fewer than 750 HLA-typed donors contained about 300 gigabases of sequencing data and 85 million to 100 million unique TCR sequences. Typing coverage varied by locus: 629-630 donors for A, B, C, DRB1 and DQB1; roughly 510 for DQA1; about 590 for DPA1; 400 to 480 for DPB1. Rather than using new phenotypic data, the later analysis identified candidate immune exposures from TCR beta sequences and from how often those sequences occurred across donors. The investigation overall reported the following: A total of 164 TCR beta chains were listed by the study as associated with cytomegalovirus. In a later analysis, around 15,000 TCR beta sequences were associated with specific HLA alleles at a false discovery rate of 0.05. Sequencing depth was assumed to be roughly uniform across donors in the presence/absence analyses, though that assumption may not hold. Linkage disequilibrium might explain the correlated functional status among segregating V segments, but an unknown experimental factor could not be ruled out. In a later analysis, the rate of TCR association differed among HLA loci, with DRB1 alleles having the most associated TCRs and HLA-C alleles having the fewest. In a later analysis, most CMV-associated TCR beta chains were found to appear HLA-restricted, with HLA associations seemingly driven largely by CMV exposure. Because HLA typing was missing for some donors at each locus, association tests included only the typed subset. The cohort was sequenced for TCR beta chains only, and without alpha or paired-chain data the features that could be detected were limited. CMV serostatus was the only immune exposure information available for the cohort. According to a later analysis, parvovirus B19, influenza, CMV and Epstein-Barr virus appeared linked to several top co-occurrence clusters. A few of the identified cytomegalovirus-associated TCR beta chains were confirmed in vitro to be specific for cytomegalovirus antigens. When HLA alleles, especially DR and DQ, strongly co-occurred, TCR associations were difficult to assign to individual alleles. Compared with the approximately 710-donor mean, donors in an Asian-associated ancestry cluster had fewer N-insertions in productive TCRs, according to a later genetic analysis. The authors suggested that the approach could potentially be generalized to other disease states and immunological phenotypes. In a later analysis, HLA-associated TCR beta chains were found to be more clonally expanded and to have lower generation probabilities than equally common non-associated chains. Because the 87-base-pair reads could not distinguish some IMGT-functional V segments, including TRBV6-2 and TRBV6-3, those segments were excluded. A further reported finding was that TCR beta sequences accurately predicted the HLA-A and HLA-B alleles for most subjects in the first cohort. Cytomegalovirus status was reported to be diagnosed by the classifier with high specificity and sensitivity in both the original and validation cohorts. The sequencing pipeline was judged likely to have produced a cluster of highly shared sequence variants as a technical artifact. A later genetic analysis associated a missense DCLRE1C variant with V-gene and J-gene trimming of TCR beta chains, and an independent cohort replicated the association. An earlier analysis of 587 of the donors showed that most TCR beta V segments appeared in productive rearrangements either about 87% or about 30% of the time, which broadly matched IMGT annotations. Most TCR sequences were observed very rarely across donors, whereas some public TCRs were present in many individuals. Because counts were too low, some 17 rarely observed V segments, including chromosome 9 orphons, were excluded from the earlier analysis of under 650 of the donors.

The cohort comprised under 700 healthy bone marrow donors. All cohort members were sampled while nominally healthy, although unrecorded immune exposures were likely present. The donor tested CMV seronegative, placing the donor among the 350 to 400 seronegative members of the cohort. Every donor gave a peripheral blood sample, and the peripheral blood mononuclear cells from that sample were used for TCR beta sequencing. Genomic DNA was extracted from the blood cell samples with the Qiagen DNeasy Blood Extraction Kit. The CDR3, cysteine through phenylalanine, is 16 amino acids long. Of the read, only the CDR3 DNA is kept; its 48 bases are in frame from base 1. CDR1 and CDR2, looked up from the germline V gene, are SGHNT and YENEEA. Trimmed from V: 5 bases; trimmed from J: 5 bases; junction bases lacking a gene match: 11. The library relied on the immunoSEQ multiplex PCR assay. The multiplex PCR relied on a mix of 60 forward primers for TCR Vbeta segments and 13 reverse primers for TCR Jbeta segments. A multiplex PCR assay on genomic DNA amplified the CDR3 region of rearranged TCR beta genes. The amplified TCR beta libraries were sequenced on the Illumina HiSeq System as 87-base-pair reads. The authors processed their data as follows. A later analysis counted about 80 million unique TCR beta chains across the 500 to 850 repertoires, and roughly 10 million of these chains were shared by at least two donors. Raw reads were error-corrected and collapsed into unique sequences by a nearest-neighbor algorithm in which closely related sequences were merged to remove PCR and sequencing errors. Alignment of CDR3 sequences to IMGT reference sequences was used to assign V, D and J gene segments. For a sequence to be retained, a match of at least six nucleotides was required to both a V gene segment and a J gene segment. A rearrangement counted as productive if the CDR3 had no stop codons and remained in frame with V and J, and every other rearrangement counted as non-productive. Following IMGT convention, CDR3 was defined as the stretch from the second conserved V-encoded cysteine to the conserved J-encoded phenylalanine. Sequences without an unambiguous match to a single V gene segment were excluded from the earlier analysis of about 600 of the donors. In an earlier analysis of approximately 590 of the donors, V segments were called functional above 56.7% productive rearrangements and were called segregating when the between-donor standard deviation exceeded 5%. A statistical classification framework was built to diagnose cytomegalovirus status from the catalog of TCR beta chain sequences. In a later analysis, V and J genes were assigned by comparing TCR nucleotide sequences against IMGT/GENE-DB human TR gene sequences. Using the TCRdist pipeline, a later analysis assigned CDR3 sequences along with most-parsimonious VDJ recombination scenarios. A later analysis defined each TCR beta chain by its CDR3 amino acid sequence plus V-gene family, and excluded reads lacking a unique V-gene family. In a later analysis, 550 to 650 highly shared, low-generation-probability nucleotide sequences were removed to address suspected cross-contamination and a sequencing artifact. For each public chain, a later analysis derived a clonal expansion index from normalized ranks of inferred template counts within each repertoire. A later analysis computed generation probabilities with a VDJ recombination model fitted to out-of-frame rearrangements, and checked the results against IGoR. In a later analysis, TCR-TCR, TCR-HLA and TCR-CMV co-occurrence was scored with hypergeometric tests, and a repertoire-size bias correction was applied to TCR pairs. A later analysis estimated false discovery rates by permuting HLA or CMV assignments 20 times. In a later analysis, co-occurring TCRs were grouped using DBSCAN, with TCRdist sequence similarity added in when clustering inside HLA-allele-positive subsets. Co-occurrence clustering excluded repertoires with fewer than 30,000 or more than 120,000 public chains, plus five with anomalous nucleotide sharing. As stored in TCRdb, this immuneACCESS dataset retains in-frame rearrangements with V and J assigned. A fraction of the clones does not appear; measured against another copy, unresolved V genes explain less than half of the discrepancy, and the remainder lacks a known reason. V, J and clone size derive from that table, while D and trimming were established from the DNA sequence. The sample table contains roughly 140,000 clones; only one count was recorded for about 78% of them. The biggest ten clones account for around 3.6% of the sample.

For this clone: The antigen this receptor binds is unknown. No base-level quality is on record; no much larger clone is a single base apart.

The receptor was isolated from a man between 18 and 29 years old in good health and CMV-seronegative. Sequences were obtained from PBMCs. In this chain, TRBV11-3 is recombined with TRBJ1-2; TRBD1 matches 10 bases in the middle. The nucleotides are TGTGCCAGCAGCAAGGACAGGGGGACTACTAGTTATGGCTACACCTTC. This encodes CASSKDRGTTSYGYTF. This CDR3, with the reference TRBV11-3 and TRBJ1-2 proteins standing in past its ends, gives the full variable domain EAGVVQSPRYKIIEKKQPVAFWCNPISGHNTLYWYLQNLGQGPELLIRYENEEAVDDSQLPKDRFSAERLKGVDSTLKIQPAELGDSAVYLCASSKDRGTTSYGYTFGSGTRLTVV.